The rows below give T cell receptor beta chains drawn from one sample of a study of cytomegalovirus exposure and HLA in healthy donors. The table came from immunoSEQ multiplex PCR; TCRdb's copy has only in-frame clones and leaves some out. The sample lists 150,000 to 200,000 clones, roughly nine tenths occurring once. Sequencing was done on a sample of PBMCs. Receptors originate from a man aged 18 to 29 in good health and CMV-seropositive. CDR3s include the opening cysteine and the closing phenylalanine or tryptophan. D genes are given only for firm matches. For some rows the clone size is stated as once, few or many, or as a class when expanded; others skip it.

>few|TRBV5-1|TRBD2|TRBJ2-7
TGCGCCAGCAGCACAGCGGGGAGCGAGCAGTACTTC
CASSTAGSEQYF
>.|TRBV10-3|TRBD1|TRBJ1-5
TGTGCCATCAGAGACAGGGGCGGCAATCAGCCCCAGCATTTT
CAIRDRGGNQPQHF
>.|TRBV7-2|.|TRBJ2-3
TGTGCCAGCAGCCCGAGGGCGAAGGATACGCAGTATTTT
CASSPRAKDTQYF
>.|TRBV13|TRBD1|TRBJ2-7
TGTGCCAGCAGCTTCGGGACAGGGAATCGCGAGCAGTACTTC
CASSFGTGNREQYF
>.|TRBV4-3|.|TRBJ1-2
TGCGCCAGCAGCCTCGAGGCGGGGCAGAAGGTCCATGGCTACACCTTC
CASSLEAGQKVHGYTF
>.|TRBV9|TRBD2|TRBJ2-1
TGTGCCAGCAGCGTACAGGCTAGCGGGAGCGTTGAGCAGTTCTTC
CASSVQASGSVEQFF
>.|TRBV7-2|.|TRBJ2-7
TGTGCCAGCAGCCGACAGGCGACAGGGAGGACCTACGAGCAGTACTTC
CASSRQATGRTYEQYF
>.|TRBV11-2|TRBD1|TRBJ2-3
TGTGCCAGCAGCACCCAGACAGGGGGCACGGGAGATACGCAGTATTTT
CASSTQTGGTGDTQYF
>.|TRBV28|TRBD1|TRBJ2-7
TGTGCCAGCAGTGCTTACAGGGGTGGGCAGTACTTC
CASSAYRGGQYF
>.|TRBV6-6|TRBD1|TRBJ2-7
TGTGCCAGCCGGGACAGGGAATTTTCCGAGCAGTACTTC
CASRDREFSEQYF
>.|TRBV5-8|.|TRBJ2-7
TGTGCCAGCAGCTTCTTGCGGGTAAACTACGAGCAGTACTTC
CASSFLRVNYEQYF
>.|TRBV4-2|.|TRBJ1-2
TGTGCCAGCAGCCAAGAAGGTCTCCAGACAGCCTATGGCTACACCTTC
CASSQEGLQTAYGYTF
>.|TRBV7-3|TRBD1|TRBJ1-1
TGTGCCAGCAGAGGGACAGAATACACTGAAGCTTTCTTT
CASRGTEYTEAFF
>once|TRBV10-3|TRBD1|TRBJ1-6
TGTGCCATCAGTGGTCCGGGACAGGGAAATTCACCCCTCCACTTT
CAISGPGQGNSPLHF
>few|TRBV11-2|.|TRBJ2-2
TGTGCCAGCAGCACCCGGGGTACCGGGGAGCTGTTTTTT
CASSTRGTGELFF
>.|TRBV7-8|.|TRBJ2-7
TGTGCCAGCAGCTTATTCGGTCAAACCTACGAGCAGTACTTC
CASSLFGQTYEQYF
>.|TRBV6-4|.|TRBJ2-2
TGTGCCAGCAGTGACAGCTCGAACACCGGGGAGCTGTTTTTT
CASSDSSNTGELFF
>.|TRBV9|.|TRBJ2-5
TGTGCCAGCAGCGGCGCTAAATTCGAGACCCAGTACTTC
CASSGAKFETQYF
>few|TRBV7-2|.|TRBJ1-2
TGTGCCAGCAGCACCGCCGGGAGTAACTATGGCTACACCTTC
CASSTAGSNYGYTF
>many|TRBV30|.|TRBJ1-2
TGTGCCTTATCTAACTATGGCTACACCTTC
CALSNYGYTF
>.|TRBV5-1|TRBD2|TRBJ2-1
TGCGCCAGCAGCTTGTATAGCGGGGCAGGCAATGAGCAGTTCTTC
CASSLYSGAGNEQFF
>.|TRBV10-3|.|TRBJ1-5
TGTGCCATAAGCCCGGGAGGCGGCAATCAGCCCCAGCATTTT
CAISPGGGNQPQHF
>.|TRBV6-4|TRBD2|TRBJ2-5
TGTGCCAGCAGCGAAACTAGCGGGGCGGAGACCCAGTACTTC
CASSETSGAETQYF
>.|TRBV6-5|TRBD2|TRBJ2-7
TGTGCCAGCACCCCGGGGGGGGTCGAGCAGTACTTC
CASTPGGVEQYF
>once|TRBV6-5|.|TRBJ2-1
TGTGCCAGCAGTTACTCTAGCGGACACAATGAGCAGTTCTTC
CASSYSSGHNEQFF
>.|TRBV7-2|TRBD2|TRBJ2-3
TGTGCCAGCAGCTTGAGTGCCGGGACTAGCTCATCCACAGATACGCAGTATTTT
CASSLSAGTSSSTDTQYF
>.|TRBV19|.|TRBJ1-4
TGTGCCAGTAGTATACCCCCCCCTGGCTCAACTAATGAAAAACTGTTTTTT
CASSIPPPGSTNEKLFF
>.|TRBV2|.|TRBJ1-2
TGTGCCACCTCAGGGGACCGATATGGCTACACCTTC
CATSGDRYGYTF
>.|TRBV27|.|TRBJ2-7
TGTGCCAGCAGTTTAAATCCCCTTTACGAGCAGTACTTC
CASSLNPLYEQYF
>.|TRBV7-2|TRBD1|TRBJ2-5
TGTGCCAGCAGAAGCGACAGGGGTCAAGAGACCCAGTACTTC
CASRSDRGQETQYF
>.|TRBV28|.|TRBJ1-2
TGTGCCAGCAGTTTAGGGCAGATCTATGGCTACACCTTC
CASSLGQIYGYTF
>.|TRBV6-6|TRBD1|TRBJ1-5
TGTGCCAGCAGTTACCCCGGACAGGGGATCAATCAGCCCCAGCATTTT
CASSYPGQGINQPQHF
>.|TRBV6-1|TRBD1|TRBJ1-2
TGTGCCAGCAGGACGACAGGGGGCTGGGGCTACACCTTC
CASRTTGGWGYTF
>.|TRBV5-6|.|TRBJ1-5
TGTGCCAGCAGCTCGAGGCCGGATCAGCCCCAGCATTTT
CASSSRPDQPQHF
>.|TRBV5-4|.|TRBJ1-2
TGTGCCAGCAGCTTGGCGGACTGGGGGGAGTACACCTTC
CASSLADWGEYTF
>.|TRBV18|TRBD1|TRBJ1-4
TGTGCCAGCTCACCGACAGGGAATAATGAAAAACTGTTTTTT
CASSPTGNNEKLFF
>.|TRBV28|TRBD1|TRBJ2-7
TGTGCCAGCAGTTTTGGGACAGGGGGGTTGTACGAGCAGTACTTC
CASSFGTGGLYEQYF
>.|TRBV19|.|TRBJ2-7
TGTGCCAGTAGTAATCTGGAGAGAACCTACGAGCAGTACTTC
CASSNLERTYEQYF